What follows are 32 T cell receptor beta chains derived from one specimen sequenced in a study of blood T cell repertoires in COVID-19 (dated by TCRdb to 2020 to 2021). Library method: the immunoSEQ multiplex PCR assay. TCRdb's version of the immuneACCESS table is confined to in-frame rearrangements and falls short of the full clone set. An unresolved V gene accounts for under half of the shortfall where checked; the remainder is of unknown origin. This sample holds about 46,000 clones; 80% to 90% were observed only once. About a sixth of the sample lies in the top ten. Sequenced sample: peripheral blood. All receptors come from a human donor in a cohort sampled during active COVID-19. The donor label of this sample is uncertain.

This chain links TRBV7-8 with TRBJ1-1; D may be TRBD1 (6 bases). The length of the CDR3 is 14 residues. V was cut by 2 bases and J by 7 bases, with 14 bases left in between. Germline V CDR1 and CDR2: SGHVS, FQNEAQ. The CDR3: CASSLTQGAVEAFF. Written as DNA, the CDR3 is TGTGCCAGCAGCTTAACACAGGGAGCGGTTGAAGCTTTCTTT. Combining the CDR3 with reference TRBV7-8 and TRBJ1-1 gives the whole variable domain GAGVSQSPRYKVAKRGQDVALRCDPISGHVSLFWYQQALGQGPEFLTYFQNEAQLDKSGLPSDRFFAERPEGSVSTLKIQRTQQEDSAVYLCASSLTQGAVEAFFGQGTRLTVV.

The gene calls are TRBV7-3 and TRBJ2-5, with 8 bases lining up with TRBD2. Germline values: CDR1 SGHTA, CDR2 FQGTGA. V was clipped by 4 bases and J by 3 bases; unmatched bases: 10. CDR3 size: 16 residues. As DNA, the CDR3 is TGTGCCAGCAGCTCCCAGGAGCGGGGGCCTAAAGAGACCCAGTACTTC. Its protein product is CASSSQERGPKETQYF. Drawing the rest from reference TRBV7-3 and TRBJ2-5, the complete variable domain is GAGVSQTPSNKVTEKGKYVELRCDPISGHTALYWYRQSLGQGPEFLIYFQGTGAADDSGLPNDRFFAVRPEGSVSTLKIQRTERGDSAVYLCASSSQERGPKETQYFGPGTRLLVL.

The table lists this clone with a count of one. V is TRBV4-3 and J is TRBJ2-7; D is unclear. Germline V gives CDR1 LGHNA, CDR2 YSLEER. The germline V and J ends were trimmed by 1 base and 0 bases, with 4 bases remaining between them. The length of the CDR3 is 13 residues. CDR3 in DNA: TGCGCCAGCAGCCAAGTAGTCTCCTACGAGCAGTACTTC. This sequence encodes CASSQVVSYEQYF.

This clone came up once. The rearrangement links TRBV19 to TRBJ2-1, with 12 nucleotides matching TRBD2. Germline CDR1 LNHDA, CDR2 SQIVND (reference sequence). V dropped 1 base and J dropped 15; count of bases not matched to a gene: 13. The CDR3 sequence is 16 residues long. CDR3 DNA sequence: TGTGCCAGTAGTATAGTCGCGACTAGCGGGGGCGAGAGGCGGTTCTTC. Translation: CASSIVATSGGERRFF.

This chain links TRBV7-9 with TRBJ2-7, with D tentatively TRBD2 (7 bases). V was clipped by 6 bases and J by 1 base, with 10 bases between them. This CDR3 is 13 amino acids long. Germline V gene lookup returns CDR1 SEHNR and CDR2 FQNEAQ (reference sequence). The CDR3 reads CASRAGASYEQYF. The CDR3, as DNA: TGTGCCAGCAGGGCGGGGGCTTCCTACGAGCAGTACTTC.

In this sample, this clone turned up once. The J gene is TRBJ1-2, the V gene TRBV28; 8 bases are shared with TRBD1. Germline V CDR1 and CDR2: MDHEN, SYDVKM. The ends lost 6 bases at V and 6 bases at J; junction bases unmatched: 9. This CDR3 has 14 residues. This chain's CDR3 is CASSPGQGGNGYTF. As DNA, the CDR3 is TGTGCCAGCAGCCCCGGACAGGGAGGTAATGGCTACACCTTC.

The V call is TRBV15, the J call TRBJ1-1; D perhaps matches TRBD1 (5 bases). Trimming left V 1 base short and J 7 bases short, with 13 bases between. The CDR3 is made up of 14 amino acids. Germline lookup yields CDR1 LNHNV and CDR2 YYDKDF (reference sequence). CDR3 sequence reads: CATSRVGGTSEAFF. CDR3 DNA: TGTGCCACCAGCAGAGTCGGGGGAACAAGTGAAGCTTTCTTT.

The gene calls are TRBV19 and TRBJ2-1, with D tentatively TRBD2 (6 bases). CDR1 is LNHDA and CDR2 is SQIVND in the germline V gene (reference sequence). V dropped 5 bases and J dropped 5 bases, with 10 bases sitting between them. The CDR3 has 13 residues. The CDR3 here is CASSPSAHNEQFF. In DNA form, the CDR3 reads TGTGCCAGTAGTCCTAGCGCGCACAATGAGCAGTTCTTC. The whole variable domain, filled in from reference TRBV19 and TRBJ2-1, reads DGGITQSPKYLFRKEGQNVTLSCEQNLNHDAMYWYRQDPGQGLRLIYYSQIVNDFQKGDIAEGYSVSREKKESFPLTVTSAQKNPTAFYLCASSPSAHNEQFFGPGTRLTVL.

The chain employs TRBV7-8 and TRBJ2-1, with D tentatively TRBD2 (6 bases). The germline gives CDR1 SGHVS, CDR2 FQNEAQ. The CDR3 covers 15 residues. Trimming cost V 5 bases and J 8 bases, with 19 bases left between them. The CDR3, as DNA: TGTGCCAGCAGCATCCGGGACTTTAACCCGGATGAGCAGTTCTTC. This sequence encodes CASSIRDFNPDEQFF.

The rearrangement uses TRBV25-1 and TRBJ1-4; D possibly corresponds to TRBD1 (5 bases). CDR3 length: 14 residues. V was shortened by 6 bases and J by 7 bases, with 15 bases between the two germline ends. Germline lookup yields CDR1 MGHDK and CDR2 SYGVNS. The CDR3 nucleotides read TGTGCCAGCAGCGTTTGGGGGGTATCTGAAAAACTGTTTTTT. Its translation: CASSVWGVSEKLFF.

The chain is built from TRBV5-1 and TRBJ1-6; tentative D call: TRBD1 (6 bases). The CDR3 sequence is 14 residues long. From germline, CDR1 is SGHRS and CDR2 YFSETQ. Trimming removed 5 bases from V and 7 bases from J, with 13 bases in between. This chain's CDR3 is CASSSTGTNSPLHF. Here the CDR3 DNA reads TGCGCCAGCAGTTCCACCGGGACAAATTCACCCCTCCACTTT.

The chain has TRBV29-1 and TRBJ1-2, with TRBD1 matching 7 bases. J was trimmed by 2 bases and V by 3 bases; bases with no gene match: 3. CDR1 and CDR2 from the germline V gene are SQVTM and ANQGSEA. This CDR3 spans 13 amino acids. CDR3 nucleotides: TGCAGCGTTGAGGACAGGAAGAACTATGGCTACACCTTC. Its translation: CSVEDRKNYGYTF. Full variable domain (remainder filled in from reference TRBV29-1 and TRBJ1-2): SAVISQKPSRDICQRGTSLTIQCQVDSQVTMMFWYRQQPGQSLTLIATANQGSEATYESGFVIDKFPISRPNLTFSTLTVSNMSPEDSSIYLCSVEDRKNYGYTFGSGTRLTVV.

For this clone: Other DNA sequences of this sample code for an identical CDR3. The rearrangement joins TRBV5-1 to TRBJ2-7; 11 nucleotides agree with TRBD1. This CDR3 is built from 15 residues. V lost 2 bases and J lost 1; bases outside the gene matches: 2. Germline CDR1 reads SGHRS; CDR2 reads YFSETQ. The CDR3 sequence: CASSFGQGASYEQYF. CDR3 bases: TGCGCCAGCAGCTTCGGACAGGGGGCGTCCTACGAGCAGTACTTC.

This clone was seen just once. The J gene is TRBJ2-3, the V gene TRBV4-1; 16 bases are shared with TRBD2. Germline CDR1 and CDR2: MGHRA and YSYEKL. V was clipped by 4 bases and J by 5 bases; unmatched bases: 9. There are 18 residues in the CDR3. The DNA of the CDR3 is TGCGCCAGCAGCCCTACCGGGACTAGCGGGGGGGCTCGAGATACGCAGTATTTT. Translating gives CASSPTGTSGGARDTQYF.

The V gene is TRBV5-6, the J gene TRBJ1-1; D is uncertain. CDR1 SGHDT and CDR2 YYEEEE come from the germline V gene. Trimming removed 4 bases at V and 6 bases at J, with 19 bases between. This CDR3 is built from 15 residues. The CDR3: CASSLNTRRRAEAFF. CDR3 DNA: TGTGCCAGCAGCCTTAATACTCGACGGAGGGCTGAAGCTTTCTTT.

The genes are TRBV20-1 and TRBJ2-2; 8 positions agree with TRBD2. CDR3 length equals 15 residues. Germline V gene lookup returns CDR1 DFQATT and CDR2 SNEGSKA (reference sequence). Unmatched junction bases numbered 5, after V lost 3 bases and J lost 2 bases. CDR3 coding DNA: TGCAGTGCTAGTTCAGCGGGGGTAAACACCGGGGAGCTGTTTTTT. As protein: CSASSAGVNTGELFF.

The chain joins TRBV29-1 to TRBJ1-1; D gene unclear. Germline CDR1 reads SQVTM; CDR2 reads ANQGSEA. Trimming took 4 bases from V and 1 from J, leaving 7 bases between them. This CDR3 is 12 amino acids long. This chain's CDR3 is CSVGRENTEAFF. The DNA of the CDR3 is TGCAGCGTTGGTCGGGAGAACACTGAAGCTTTCTTT.

V is TRBV5-4 and J is TRBJ2-5, with D perhaps matching TRBD2 (6 bases). Trimming took off 5 bases at V and 3 bases at J, with 14 bases between the two ends. There are 14 residues in the CDR3. Germline V CDR1 and CDR2: SGHNT, YYREEE (reference sequence). The CDR3 sequence is CASSSPGLEETQYF. CDR3 DNA sequence: TGTGCCAGCAGTTCTCCGGGACTGGAAGAGACCCAGTACTTC. Using reference TRBV5-4 and TRBJ2-5 for the parts outside the CDR3, the full variable domain is ETGVTQSPTHLIKTRGQQVTLRCSSQSGHNTVSWYQQALGQGPQFIFQYYREEENGRGNFPPRFSGLQFPNYSSELNVNALELDDSALYLCASSSPGLEETQYFGPGTRLLVL.

The chain couples TRBV4-2 to TRBJ2-1, with D possibly being TRBD2 (5 bases). The CDR3 totals 14 residues. V was cut by 4 bases and J by 2 bases, with 9 bases left in between. CDR1 and CDR2 from the germline V gene are LGHNA and YNFKEQ. The CDR3: CASSPHGAYNEQFF. The CDR3 DNA sequence: TGTGCCAGCAGCCCGCACGGGGCCTACAATGAGCAGTTCTTC.

The gene calls are TRBV9 and TRBJ1-4, with 9 bases matching TRBD1. This CDR3 contains 16 residues. The ends lost 3 bases at V and 8 bases at J; junction bases unmatched: 11. CDR1 is SGDLS, CDR2 YYNGEE, per germline. The CDR3 DNA reads as TGTGCCAGCAGCGCGCGACGGGGACAGGGCAGGGAAAAACTGTTTTTT. Translation: CASSARRGQGREKLFF. The variable domain in full, completed from reference TRBV9 and TRBJ1-4, reads DSGVTQTPKHLITATGQRVTLRCSPRSGDLSVYWYQQSLDQGLQFLIQYYNGEERAKGNILERFSAQQFPDLHSELNLSSLELGDSALYFCASSARRGQGREKLFFGSGTQLSVL.

J is TRBJ2-3 and V is TRBV11-3; TRBD2 is a possible D gene (6 bases). The V gene's germline CDR1 is SGHNT and CDR2 YENEEA. The CDR3 has 14 residues. The ends were cut back, 5 bases at V and 6 bases at J, with 15 bases in the middle. CDR3 sequence (DNA): TGTGCCAGCAGCGCCCCGGGGGTAGAGGATACGCAGTATTTT. It encodes CASSAPGVEDTQYF.

The CDR3 coding sequence is TGTGCCAGCAGCCAAGATGGGGCACAGGGTATCGACATTCAGTACTTC. Translation gives CASSQDGAQGIDIQYF. This chain uses TRBV3-1 (or the pseudogene TRBV3-2) with TRBJ2-4, with D tentatively TRBD1 (6 bases). Deletions cut 0 bases from V and 8 bases from J, with 17 bases between. Germline loops: CDR1 LGHDT, CDR2 YNNKEL (reference sequence). The CDR3 is 16 amino acids.

The V and J genes are TRBV3-1 (or the pseudogene TRBV3-2) and TRBJ1-4; D perhaps matches TRBD1 (6 bases). Germline V gene data show CDR1 as LGHDT and CDR2 as YNNKEL (reference sequence). The germline V and J ends were trimmed by 0 bases and 8 bases, with 13 bases remaining between them. This CDR3 is built from 15 residues. The CDR3 DNA reads TGTGCCAGCAGCCAAGAGGGCAGGGGTAGAGAAAAACTGTTTTTT. This gives the protein CASSQEGRGREKLFF.

The chain has TRBV5-4 and TRBJ1-4; 9 bases match TRBD1. Trimming took 0 bases from V and 8 from J; bases not matched to a gene: 5. The germline V gene has CDR1 SGHNT and CDR2 YYREEE (reference sequence). This CDR3 is 15 amino acids long. The CDR3 here is CASSLADRGREKLFF. CDR3 DNA: TGTGCCAGCAGCTTGGCCGACAGGGGGAGAGAAAAACTGTTTTTT.

The rearrangement joins TRBV6-5 to TRBJ2-2; D ambiguous. This CDR3 spans 12 amino acids. Trimming removed 6 bases at V and 1 base at J, with 3 bases between. From germline, CDR1 is MNHEY and CDR2 SVGAGI. The CDR3 spells CASRRNTGELFF. As DNA, the CDR3 is TGTGCCAGCAGGCGGAACACCGGGGAGCTGTTTTTT.

The chain carries TRBV19 and TRBJ2-6, with D possibly TRBD1 on 5 matching bases. V lost 5 bases and J lost 2, with 10 bases in between. Germline assignment: CDR1 LNHDA and CDR2 SQIVND (reference sequence). The CDR3 sequence is 15 residues long. The CDR3 sequence: CASSSQGTGANVLTF. The CDR3 DNA follows: TGTGCCAGTAGTTCCCAGGGAACTGGGGCCAACGTCCTGACTTTC.

The V and J genes are TRBV19 and TRBJ2-1; 16 bases are a match to TRBD2. CDR1 and CDR2 (germline): LNHDA, SQIVND (reference sequence). The CDR3 sequence is 18 residues long. V trimming: 5 bases; J trimming: 7 bases; junction bases outside the gene matches: 11. DNA of the CDR3: TGTGCCAGTAGTGTCACCGGGACTAGCGGGGGGGCTAGGAATGAGCAGTTCTTC. This codes for CASSVTGTSGGARNEQFF.

The chain is built from TRBV5-1 and TRBJ1-1, with a possible D match to TRBD1 (6 bases). In germline, CDR1 is SGHRS, CDR2 YFSETQ. This CDR3 has 15 amino acids. V gave up 2 bases and J gave up 3 bases, with 14 bases separating them. In DNA form, the CDR3 reads TGCGCCAGCAGCTTACAGGGATTTAGGGACACTGAAGCTTTCTTT. Protein sequence: CASSLQGFRDTEAFF. The full variable domain, with the rest looked up from reference TRBV5-1 and TRBJ1-1, is KAGVTQTPRYLIKTRGQQVTLSCSPISGHRSVSWYQQTPGQGLQFLFEYFSETQRNKGNFPGRFSGRQFSNSRSEMNVSTLELGDSALYLCASSLQGFRDTEAFFGQGTRLTVV.

The chain is built from TRBV5-1 and TRBJ2-1, with 9 bases identical to TRBD1. V shed 4 bases and J 9 bases; nucleotides not matched to a gene: 8. Germline V gives CDR1 SGHRS, CDR2 YFSETQ. This CDR3 is built from 14 residues. The DNA for the CDR3 is TGCGCCAGCAGCGGGGGGACAGGGAGGAGTGAGCAGTTCTTC. Residues: CASSGGTGRSEQFF.

The chain is built from TRBV9 and TRBJ1-1, with no clear D. V was cut by 0 bases and J by 2 bases, with 14 bases left in between. This CDR3 spans 16 amino acids. The germline CDR1 and CDR2 sequences are SGDLS and YYNGEE. This CDR3 reads CASSVGAGIINTEAFF. CDR3 in DNA: TGTGCCAGCAGCGTAGGGGCAGGAATAATAAACACTGAAGCTTTCTTT.

The rearrangement joins TRBV6-5 to TRBJ1-1; 12 positions match TRBD1. The germline CDR1 and CDR2 sequences are MNHEY and SVGAGI. The CDR3 is 14 amino acids. V was clipped by 6 bases and J by 7 bases; unmatched bases: 6. The CDR3 DNA is TGTGCCAGCAGAAGGGACAGGGGGCGAATTGAAGCTTTCTTT. This encodes CASRRDRGRIEAFF.

The chain joins TRBV4-3 to TRBJ2-5; weak D call: TRBD1 (5 bases). The CDR3 totals 13 residues. Between the trimmed V and J ends, which lost 4 bases and 0 bases, there was a span of 6 bases. Germline V gene lookup returns CDR1 LGHNA and CDR2 YSLEER. The CDR3 loop is CASSRGNQETQYF. For the CDR3, the DNA is TGCGCCAGCAGCCGGGGCAACCAAGAGACCCAGTACTTC.